This record covers a single TCR beta chain. This specimen belongs to a study of blood T cell repertoires in COVID-19. V lost 8 bases to trimming and J lost 4 bases; unmatched junction nucleotides: 7. Germline CDR1 reads MNHEY; CDR2 reads SMNVEV (reference sequence). The CDR3 contains 14 residues. Some clones are missing from TCRdb's copy, which holds only in-frame ones; the method was immunoSEQ multiplex PCR. The sample has over 75,000 clones, about 79% seen once. This rearrangement joins TRBV27 to TRBJ2-1; 8 nucleotides match TRBD2. Specimen: peripheral blood. This clonotype was obtained from a human donor in a cohort sampled during active COVID-19. The CDR3 DNA follows: TGTGCCAGCGCCTCCGGGACTAGGTACAATGAGCAGTTCTTC. Protein product: CASASGTRYNEQFF.